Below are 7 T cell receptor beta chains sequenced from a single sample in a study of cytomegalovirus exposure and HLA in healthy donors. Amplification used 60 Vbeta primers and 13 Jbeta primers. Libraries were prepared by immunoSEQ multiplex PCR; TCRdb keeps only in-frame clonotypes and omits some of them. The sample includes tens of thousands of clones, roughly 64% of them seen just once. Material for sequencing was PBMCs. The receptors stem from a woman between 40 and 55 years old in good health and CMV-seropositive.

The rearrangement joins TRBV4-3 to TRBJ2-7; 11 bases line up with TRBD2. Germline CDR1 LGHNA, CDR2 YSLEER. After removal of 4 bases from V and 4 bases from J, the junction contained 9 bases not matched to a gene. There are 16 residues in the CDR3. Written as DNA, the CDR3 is TGCGCCAGCAGCCTAACCCTAGCGGGAGGACGATACGAGCAGTACTTC. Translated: CASSLTLAGGRYEQYF.

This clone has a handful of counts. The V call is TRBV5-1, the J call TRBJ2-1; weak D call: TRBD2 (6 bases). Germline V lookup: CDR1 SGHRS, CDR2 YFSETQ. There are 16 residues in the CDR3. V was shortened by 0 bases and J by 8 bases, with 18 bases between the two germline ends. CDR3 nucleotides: TGCGCCAGCAGCTTGGCGCCGAAAGCGGGCCGGGATGAGCAGTTCTTC. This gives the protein CASSLAPKAGRDEQFF.

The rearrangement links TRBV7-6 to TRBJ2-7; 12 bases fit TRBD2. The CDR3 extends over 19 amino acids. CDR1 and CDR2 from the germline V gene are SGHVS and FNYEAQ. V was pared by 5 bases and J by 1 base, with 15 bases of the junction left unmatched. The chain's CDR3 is CASSKDPRLAGVLSYEQYF. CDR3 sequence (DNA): TGTGCCAGCAGCAAGGACCCAAGACTAGCGGGAGTTTTGTCCTACGAGCAGTACTTC.

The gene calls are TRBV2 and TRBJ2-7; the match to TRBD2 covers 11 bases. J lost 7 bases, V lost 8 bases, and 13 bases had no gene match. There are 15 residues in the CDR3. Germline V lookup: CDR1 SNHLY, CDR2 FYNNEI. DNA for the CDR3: TGTGCCAGCCAATCCGATAGCGGGAGGGCCCGGGAGCAGTACTTC. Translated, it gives CASQSDSGRAREQYF.

For the CDR3, the DNA is TGCGCCAGCAGCTTTTACGGTGTAGGTCAGGGGCTCAGCGGGGAGCTGTTTTTT. Its translation is CASSFYGVGQGLSGELFF. The chain couples TRBV5-1 to TRBJ2-2; weak D call: TRBD1 (6 bases). The germline CDR1 and CDR2 sequences are SGHRS and YFSETQ. The CDR3 consists of 18 residues. Trimming shortened V by 2 bases and J by 7 bases, and 24 bases separated the two germline ends.

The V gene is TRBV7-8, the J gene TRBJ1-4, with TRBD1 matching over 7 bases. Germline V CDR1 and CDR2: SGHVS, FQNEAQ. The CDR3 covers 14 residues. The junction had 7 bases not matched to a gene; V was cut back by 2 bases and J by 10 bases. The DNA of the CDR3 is TGTGCCAGCAGCTTACCGAGACAGGGCGGAAAACTGTTTTTT. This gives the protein CASSLPRQGGKLFF. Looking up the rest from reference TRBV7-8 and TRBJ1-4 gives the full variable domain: GAGVSQSPRYKVAKRGQDVALRCDPISGHVSLFWYQQALGQGPEFLTYFQNEAQLDKSGLPSDRFFAERPEGSVSTLKIQRTQQEDSAVYLCASSLPRQGGKLFFGSGTQLSVL.

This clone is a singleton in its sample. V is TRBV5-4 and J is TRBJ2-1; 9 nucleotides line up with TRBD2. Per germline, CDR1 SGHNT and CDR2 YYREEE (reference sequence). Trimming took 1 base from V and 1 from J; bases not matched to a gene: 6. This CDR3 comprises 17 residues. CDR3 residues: CASSLSPSGTSYNEQFF. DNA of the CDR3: TGTGCCAGCAGCTTGAGTCCTAGCGGGACGTCCTACAATGAGCAGTTCTTC.